This T cell receptor beta chain was sequenced for a study of identical twins. A universal primer site arose from template switching, and cDNA bore unique molecular identifiers. MiXCR, applied by TCRdb to the 5' RACE reads, yields one record per CDR3 protein. Among some 500,000 distinct CDR3 sequences listed, roughly an eighth were seen once. This clonotype occurred many times. This sample was shared with a second study, whose subject was yellow fever vaccine responses in identical twins. That paper states: Twins' vaccine T cell responses were reported to seem partly convergent and partly personalized.

The receptor comes from a woman under 30 in good health. Sequencing input: CD4+ T cells sorted from blood.

The CDR3 DNA sequence: TGTGCCAGCAGCTGGACAGGAAGCTACGAGCAGTACTTC. Translation gives CASSWTGSYEQYF. J is TRBJ2-7 and V is TRBV7-9; 7 nucleotides align to TRBD1. Trimming at V came to 4 bases and at J to 3 bases, leaving 3 bases not matched to a gene. Germline CDR1 SEHNR, CDR2 FQNEAQ (reference sequence). This CDR3 spans 13 amino acids.